This T cell receptor (beta chain) was sequenced for a study of blood T cell repertoires in COVID-19. In germline, CDR1 is SGHNT, CDR2 YYREEE (reference sequence). The CDR3 is 17 amino acids. With V trimmed by 9 bases and J by 2 bases, 16 bases remained unmatched. TCRdb's copy holds only in-frame clones and misses some; the assay was immunoSEQ multiplex PCR. The sample lists over 200,000 clones; 88% were seen once. The J gene is TRBJ1-4, the V gene TRBV5-4; 7 bases fit TRBD1. This sequence was found in a woman aged 40 to 50 who had recovered from COVID-19. Sequencing used peripheral blood. As DNA, the CDR3 is TGTGCCACTTCCGGGTCGCCAGGGGGATTGACTAATGAAAAACTGTTTTTT. Its protein product is CATSGSPGGLTNEKLFF.